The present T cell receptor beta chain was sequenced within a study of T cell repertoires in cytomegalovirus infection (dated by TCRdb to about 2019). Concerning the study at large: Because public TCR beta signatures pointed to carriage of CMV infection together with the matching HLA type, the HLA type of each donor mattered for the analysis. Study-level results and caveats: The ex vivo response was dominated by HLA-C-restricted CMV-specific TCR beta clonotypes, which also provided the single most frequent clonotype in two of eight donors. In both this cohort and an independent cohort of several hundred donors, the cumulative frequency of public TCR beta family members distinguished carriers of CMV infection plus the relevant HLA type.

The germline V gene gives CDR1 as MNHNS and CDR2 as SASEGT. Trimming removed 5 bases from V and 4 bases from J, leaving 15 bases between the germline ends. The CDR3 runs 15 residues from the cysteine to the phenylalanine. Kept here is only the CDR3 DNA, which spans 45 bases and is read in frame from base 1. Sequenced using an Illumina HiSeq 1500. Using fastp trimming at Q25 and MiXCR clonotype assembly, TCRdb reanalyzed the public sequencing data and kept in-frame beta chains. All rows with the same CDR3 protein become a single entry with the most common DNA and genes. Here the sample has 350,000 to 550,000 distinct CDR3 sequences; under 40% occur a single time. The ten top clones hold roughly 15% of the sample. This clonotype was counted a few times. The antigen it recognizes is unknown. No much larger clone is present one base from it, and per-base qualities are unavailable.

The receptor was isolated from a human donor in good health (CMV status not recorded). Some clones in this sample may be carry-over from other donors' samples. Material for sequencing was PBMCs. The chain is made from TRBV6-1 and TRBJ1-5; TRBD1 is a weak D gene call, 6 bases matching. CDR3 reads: CASSIFGGPNQPQHF. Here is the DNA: TGTGCCAGCAGTATCTTCGGGGGCCCAAATCAGCCCCAGCATTTT.